Presented here are 26 T cell receptor beta chains from one specimen sequenced in a study of identical twins (TCRdb year 2016). The library relied on 5' RACE. Data came from an Illumina HiSeq 2000. TCRdb cleaned the public reads at Q25 with fastp, built clones with MiXCR and kept in-frame beta chains. Rows are unified per CDR3 protein, each entry keeping the most common DNA and genes. The sample records over 200,000 distinct CDR3 sequences, around 9.6% of which are singletons. Of the sample, about 5.5% falls within the top ten clones. Sample: memory (CD45RO+) T cells sorted from blood. The cell subset or site label here, explained by the study, means: CD45RO+ enriched T cells. Receptors originate from a woman younger than 30 in good health.

This sequence joins TRBV7-9 and TRBJ1-2; D is ambiguous. The V end lost 1 base, the J end lost 10 bases, and 10 bases lay between the germline ends. There are 12 residues in the CDR3. The germline V gene encodes CDR1 SEHNR and CDR2 FQNEAQ (reference sequence). CDR3 in amino acids: CASSLGVEFYTF. The CDR3 coding sequence is TGTGCCAGCAGCTTAGGGGTTGAGTTCTACACCTTC.

This clonotype showed up many times. The germline gene is not matched at one end of the junction; a read error may be the cause. CDR3 sequence (DNA): TGTGCCACCAGCGGAGACCTGACGGCCTCCTACAATGAGCAGTTCTTC. This gives the protein CATSGDLTASYNEQFF. J is TRBJ2-1 and V is TRBV15, with no clear D. This CDR3 has 16 amino acids. Germline CDR1 is LNHNV and CDR2 is YYDKDF (reference sequence).

This clonotype was seen more than once but under ten times. The chain is built from TRBV12-3 or TRBV12-4 and TRBJ1-6; the D is unclear. The CDR3 is 12 amino acids. The V end was cut by 8 bases, the J end by 7 bases, with 9 bases between. CDR3 nucleotides: TGTGCCAGCGCCGGGGAGAATTCACCCCTCCACTTT. Encoded protein: CASAGENSPLHF.

The chain is built from TRBV12-3 or TRBV12-4 and TRBJ2-1; 10 positions match TRBD2. J was trimmed by 7 bases and V by 8 bases; bases with no gene match: 8. CDR3 length: 14 residues. Written as DNA, the CDR3 is TGTGCCAGCCATCTAGCGGGAGTAAAAAATGAGCAGTTCTTC. The encoded protein is CASHLAGVKNEQFF.

This clonotype was counted a few times. V is TRBV6-5 and J is TRBJ1-3; D remains unclear. Germline CDR1 is MNHEY and CDR2 is SVGAGI. This CDR3 region has 14 residues. V shed 2 bases and J shed 1 base, with 6 bases lying between them. The CDR3 region has the DNA TGTGCCAGCAGTTACGAGCTTTCTGGAAACACCATATATTTT. This translates into CASSYELSGNTIYF.

V gene TRBV20-1 combines with J gene TRBJ1-4; maybe TRBD1 (6 bases). Trimming stripped 1 base from V and 6 bases from J, with 9 bases between. Germline CDR1 and CDR2: DFQATT and SNEGSKA (reference sequence). CDR3 length: 13 amino acids. CDR3 sequence (DNA): TGCAGTGCTAGAGGGGGGGCTTATGAAAAACTGTTTTTT. Amino acids: CSARGGAYEKLFF.

The sample holds many counts of this clonotype. V and J are TRBV24-1 and TRBJ2-2; D is unclear. CDR3 length: 16 amino acids. Between the trimmed V and J ends, which lost 8 bases and 1 base, there was a span of 16 bases. The germline CDR1 and CDR2 sequences are KGHDR and SFDVKD. The CDR3 here is CATIATDGLNTGELFF. CDR3 in DNA: TGTGCCACCATTGCAACGGACGGGCTGAACACCGGGGAGCTGTTTTTT.

V and J are TRBV20-1 and TRBJ2-5; no definite D call. The ends were cut back, 0 bases at V and 5 bases at J, with 13 bases in the middle. CDR3 length: 14 residues. Germline V lookup: CDR1 DFQATT, CDR2 SNEGSKA (reference sequence). Here the CDR3 reads CSARDAAAGETQYF. CDR3 in DNA: TGCAGTGCTAGAGATGCCGCAGCCGGGGAGACCCAGTACTTC.

This clonotype was seen more than once but under ten times. This rearrangement joins TRBV6-2 or TRBV6-3 to TRBJ1-2, with a tentative D call TRBD1 (5 bases). The germline V gene has CDR1 MNHEY and CDR2 SVGEGT. V lost 5 bases and J lost 2, with 9 bases in between. The CDR3 consists of 13 residues. In DNA, the CDR3 is TGTGCCAGCAGTAAAGGACAAAACTATGGCTACACCTTC. Its translation is CASSKGQNYGYTF.

Ten or more counts support this clonotype. The chain carries TRBV20-1 and TRBJ2-1, with 8 bases lining up with TRBD1. The CDR3 contains 15 residues. Per germline, CDR1 DFQATT and CDR2 SNEGSKA (reference sequence). J lost 0 bases, V lost 4 bases, and 5 bases had no gene match. The CDR3 DNA is TGCAGTGCTAAATCAGGGGGCGCCTCCTACAATGAGCAGTTCTTC. The encoded protein is CSAKSGGASYNEQFF.

This clonotype came up a few times. The chain recombines TRBV10-2 with TRBJ1-1; unclear D gene. With 3 bases removed from V and 9 bases from J, the gap between germline ends came to 8 bases. Germline V gene data show CDR1 as WSHSY and CDR2 as SAAADI. CDR3 size: 11 residues. The CDR3 loop is CASSDLVKAFF. The DNA for the CDR3 is TGCGCCAGCAGTGACTTAGTGAAAGCTTTCTTT.

This chain links TRBV6-1 with TRBJ2-1; the D gene is possibly TRBD1 (8 bases). The CDR3 spans 14 residues. V gave up 10 bases and J gave up 4 bases, with 17 bases separating them. Germline V gene lookup returns CDR1 MNHNS and CDR2 SASEGT. The CDR3 DNA sequence: TGTGCCACCATACAGGGGGGGACTTACAATGAGCAGTTCTTC. It yields the protein CATIQGGTYNEQFF.

The chain employs TRBV6-4 and TRBJ2-3, with D unclear. The V gene's germline CDR1 is MRHNA and CDR2 SNTAGT. Trimming took 5 bases from V and 6 from J, leaving 12 bases between them. This CDR3 has 13 residues. CDR3 bases: TGTGCCAGCAGTTTCACCGGTAGGGATACGCAGTATTTT. Translated, it gives CASSFTGRDTQYF.

The rearrangement links TRBV3-1 to TRBJ2-1; no firm D call. The CDR3 consists of 16 residues. Germline lookup yields CDR1 LGHDT and CDR2 YNNKEL (reference sequence). Trimming shortened V by 4 bases and J by 0 bases, and 13 bases separated the two germline ends. The CDR3 loop reads CASSPPFGVSYNEQFF. CDR3 coding DNA: TGTGCCAGCAGCCCCCCCTTTGGCGTCTCCTACAATGAGCAGTTCTTC.

The sample holds many counts of this clonotype. The J gene is TRBJ1-5, the V gene TRBV20-1, with unresolved D. Germline CDR1 and CDR2: DFQATT and SNEGSKA (reference sequence). Trimming shortened V by 2 bases and J by 3 bases, and 5 bases separated the two germline ends. CDR3 length equals 12 residues. The CDR3 DNA sequence: TGCAGTGCTAGACAGATCAATCAGCCCCAGCATTTT. Translation: CSARQINQPQHF.

A few counts support this clonotype. The chain has TRBV20-1 and TRBJ2-4, with 10 bases aligning to TRBD2. CDR3 length: 13 amino acids. Germline V lookup: CDR1 DFQATT, CDR2 SNEGSKA (reference sequence). J lost 8 bases, V lost 3 bases, and 4 bases had no gene match. CDR3 nucleotides: TGCAGTGCTAGTTCTAGCGGGAGTGACATTCAGTACTTC. As protein: CSASSSGSDIQYF.

The chain has TRBV4-3 and TRBJ2-3, with D possibly TRBD2 on 5 matching bases. This CDR3 is 14 amino acids long. V was pared by 0 bases and J by 8 bases, with 12 bases between. CDR1 LGHNA and CDR2 YSLEER come from the germline V gene. The CDR3 nucleotides are TGCGCCAGCAGCCAAGAACTAGTAGGTGGTACGCAGTATTTT. It specifies CASSQELVGGTQYF.

This chain connects TRBV7-6 to TRBJ2-1, with TRBD2 identical over 11 bases. The germline V gene has CDR1 SGHVS and CDR2 FNYEAQ. The CDR3 is made up of 15 amino acids. The junction had 6 bases not matched to a gene; V was cut back by 5 bases and J by 6 bases. DNA for the CDR3: TGTGCCAGCAGCATGACTAGCGGGGAAGTCAATGAGCAGTTCTTC. Translated: CASSMTSGEVNEQFF.

This rearrangement joins TRBV5-6 to TRBJ2-7; TRBD1 matches 7 bases. The V and J ends lost 5 bases and 3 bases, in that order; junction bases with no gene match: 11. Germline CDR1 and CDR2: SGHDT and YYEEEE. The CDR3 loop spans 15 amino acids. The CDR3 DNA reads TGTGCCAGCAGTATCCCCGGGACAGACCTCTACGAGCAGTACTTC. Protein: CASSIPGTDLYEQYF. The full variable domain, in which reference TRBV5-6 and TRBJ2-7 provide the parts outside the CDR3, is DAGVTQSPTHLIKTRGQQVTLRCSPKSGHDTVSWYQQALGQGPQFIFQYYEEEERQRGNFPDRFSGHQFPNYSSELNVNALLLGDSALYLCASSIPGTDLYEQYFGPGTRLTVT.

Comments on this clonotype: A much larger clonotype is one base distant, so this may be a read error. The chain is built from TRBV12-3 or TRBV12-4 and TRBJ2-1; the D is unclear. This CDR3 has 15 amino acids. The V end was cut by 6 bases, the J end by 6 bases, with 18 bases between. CDR3 DNA: TGTGCCAGCAGCTCCTGTCAAGGTTCTGTCAATGAGCAGTTCTTC. It encodes CASSSCQGSVNEQFF.

In its sample, this clonotype was seen a few times. The chain uses TRBV20-1 and TRBJ2-1, with TRBD2 identical over 11 bases. Germline CDR1 and CDR2: DFQATT and SNEGSKA (reference sequence). Losses at the gene ends were 6 bases for V and 9 bases for J; bases not matched to a gene: 7. The CDR3 loop spans 13 amino acids. The DNA for the CDR3 is TGCAGTGCGGCTAGCGGGGGGATAGGTGAGCAGTTCTTC. Its translation is CSAASGGIGEQFF.

This clonotype was counted only a few times. V usage is TRBV11-2 and J usage is TRBJ1-2; possibly TRBD1 for D (5 bases). V was clipped by 4 bases and J by 8 bases, with 14 bases between them. Germline loops: CDR1 SGHAT, CDR2 FQNNGV. The CDR3 spans 13 residues. The DNA of the CDR3 is TGTGCCAGCAGCTGGGACGGAGCAAGGGGCTACACCTTC. Protein: CASSWDGARGYTF.

This clonotype has at least ten counts. The chain uses TRBV29-1 and TRBJ2-3; D possibly corresponds to TRBD1 (5 bases). Looked up from germline, CDR1 is SQVTM and CDR2 is ANQGSEA. V was pared by 5 bases and J by 1 base, with 16 bases between. The CDR3 consists of 15 residues. In DNA form, the CDR3 reads TGCAGCGTTCAAGGGGCCGGAATAGGCACAGATACGCAGTATTTT. Its protein is CSVQGAGIGTDTQYF.

Ten or more counts support this clonotype. J is TRBJ2-1 and V is TRBV7-2; no definite D call. CDR3 size: 13 residues. V was shortened by 5 bases and J by 5 bases, with 10 bases between the two germline ends. In germline, CDR1 is SGHTA, CDR2 FQGNSA. This chain's CDR3 is CASSRKRDNEQFF. The CDR3 DNA follows: TGTGCCAGCAGCCGCAAAAGGGACAATGAGCAGTTCTTC.

The rearrangement joins TRBV11-2 to TRBJ2-1, with a possible D match to TRBD1 (6 bases). This CDR3 region has 15 residues. Germline V gene lookup returns CDR1 SGHAT and CDR2 FQNNGV. V lost 6 bases and J lost 5, with 17 bases in between. The CDR3 DNA reads TGTGCCAGCAGTTATACAGGGCATTGGGACAATGAGCAGTTCTTC. This sequence encodes CASSYTGHWDNEQFF. Filled out from reference TRBV11-2 and TRBJ2-1, the complete variable domain reads EAGVAQSPRYKIIEKRQSVAFWCNPISGHATLYWYQQILGQGPKLLIQFQNNGVVDDSQLPKDRFSAERLKGVDSTLKIQPAKLEDSAVYLCASSYTGHWDNEQFFGPGTRLTVL.

This clonotype came up a few times. The chain recombines TRBV19 with TRBJ1-5, with D possibly being TRBD1 (5 bases). The CDR3 contains 16 residues. The germline V gene has CDR1 LNHDA and CDR2 SQIVND (reference sequence). V lost 3 bases and J 5 bases, leaving 17 bases between the germline ends. CDR3 region: CASSILRTLGDQPQHF. The CDR3 DNA sequence: TGTGCCAGTAGTATTCTTCGGACATTAGGGGATCAGCCCCAGCATTTT.